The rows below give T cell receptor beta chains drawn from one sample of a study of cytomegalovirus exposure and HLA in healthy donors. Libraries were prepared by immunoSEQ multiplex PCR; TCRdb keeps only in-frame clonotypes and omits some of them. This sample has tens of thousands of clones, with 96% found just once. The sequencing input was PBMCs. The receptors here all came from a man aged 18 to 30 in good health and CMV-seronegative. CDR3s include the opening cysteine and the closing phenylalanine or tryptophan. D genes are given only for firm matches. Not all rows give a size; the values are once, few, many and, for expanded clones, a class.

CDR3nt: TGCGCCAGCAGCCAATCGAGCGGGGGTGTAGGAGAGACCCAGTACTTC
CDR3aa: CASSQSSGGVGETQYF
len: 16
v_gene: TRBV4-1
abundance: .
d_gene: TRBD2
j_gene: TRBJ2-5

CDR3nt: TGTGCCAGCAACATACCCGGGACAACCTACAATGAGCAGTTCTTC
CDR3aa: CASNIPGTTYNEQFF
len: 15
v_gene: TRBV28
abundance: .
d_gene: .
j_gene: TRBJ2-1

CDR3nt: TGCGCCAGCAGCCAAGGAGGGAGGGGGAGCCAAGAGACCCAGTACTTC
CDR3aa: CASSQGGRGSQETQYF
len: 16
v_gene: TRBV4-1
abundance: .
d_gene: .
j_gene: TRBJ2-5

CDR3nt: TGTGCCAGCAGCCTACAAGGGGGTTATAGGCCCCAGCATTTT
CDR3aa: CASSLQGGYRPQHF
len: 14
v_gene: TRBV6-1
abundance: few
d_gene: .
j_gene: TRBJ1-5

CDR3nt: TGTGCCAGCAGCCAACTAGCGGGAGGACCGGGCACAGATACGCAGTATTTT
CDR3aa: CASSQLAGGPGTDTQYF
len: 17
v_gene: TRBV4-2
abundance: .
d_gene: TRBD2
j_gene: TRBJ2-3

CDR3nt: TGCGCCAGCACCCTAGGACCTGCAGGGGAGGGTCAGCCCCAGCATTTT
CDR3aa: CASTLGPAGEGQPQHF
len: 16
v_gene: TRBV5-1
abundance: .
d_gene: .
j_gene: TRBJ1-5

CDR3nt: TGTGCCAGCAGCTTTCTTGCAAGCGACGGCTACACCTTC
CDR3aa: CASSFLASDGYTF
len: 13
v_gene: TRBV5-6
abundance: .
d_gene: .
j_gene: TRBJ1-2

CDR3nt: TGTGCCACCAGCAGCGTCAGTTCCTACGAGCAGTACTTC
CDR3aa: CATSSVSSYEQYF
len: 13
v_gene: TRBV15
abundance: .
d_gene: .
j_gene: TRBJ2-7

CDR3nt: TGCGCCAGCAGCTTGGTGTTCGGACAGGGGCATAGTGGTGAGCAGTTCTTC
CDR3aa: CASSLVFGQGHSGEQFF
len: 17
v_gene: TRBV5-1
abundance: .
d_gene: TRBD1
j_gene: TRBJ2-1

CDR3nt: TGCGCCAGCAGCTTCGGGACAGGGGTATACGAGCAGTACTTC
CDR3aa: CASSFGTGVYEQYF
len: 14
v_gene: TRBV5-1
abundance: .
d_gene: TRBD1
j_gene: TRBJ2-7

CDR3nt: TGTGCCAGCAGCCCTCCCGGGAACAACGAGCAGTACTTC
CDR3aa: CASSPPGNNEQYF
len: 13
v_gene: TRBV28
abundance: .
d_gene: .
j_gene: TRBJ2-7

CDR3nt: TGTGCCAGCAGTCCAAGGGGACTAGTCTACGAGCAGTACTTC
CDR3aa: CASSPRGLVYEQYF
len: 14
v_gene: TRBV28
abundance: .
d_gene: TRBD2
j_gene: TRBJ2-7

CDR3nt: TGTGCCAGCAGCTGGACAGGGGCCTACGAGCAGTACTTC
CDR3aa: CASSWTGAYEQYF
len: 13
v_gene: TRBV7-8
abundance: .
d_gene: TRBD1
j_gene: TRBJ2-7

CDR3nt: TGCGCCAGCAGCCCAGACAGAACAGATACGCAGTATTTT
CDR3aa: CASSPDRTDTQYF
len: 13
v_gene: TRBV5-1
abundance: .
d_gene: .
j_gene: TRBJ2-3

CDR3nt: TGCAGTGCGCCGTACACCTACGAGCAGTACTTC
CDR3aa: CSAPYTYEQYF
len: 11
v_gene: TRBV20-1
abundance: .
d_gene: .
j_gene: TRBJ2-7

CDR3nt: TGCGCCAGCAGCTCGGGACAGAATGAAAAACTGTTTTTT
CDR3aa: CASSSGQNEKLFF
len: 13
v_gene: TRBV5-1
abundance: .
d_gene: TRBD1
j_gene: TRBJ1-4

CDR3nt: TGCGCCAGCAGCCCTACTAGCGGGATTTTTGACGAGCAGTACTTC
CDR3aa: CASSPTSGIFDEQYF
len: 15
v_gene: TRBV5-1
abundance: .
d_gene: TRBD2
j_gene: TRBJ2-7